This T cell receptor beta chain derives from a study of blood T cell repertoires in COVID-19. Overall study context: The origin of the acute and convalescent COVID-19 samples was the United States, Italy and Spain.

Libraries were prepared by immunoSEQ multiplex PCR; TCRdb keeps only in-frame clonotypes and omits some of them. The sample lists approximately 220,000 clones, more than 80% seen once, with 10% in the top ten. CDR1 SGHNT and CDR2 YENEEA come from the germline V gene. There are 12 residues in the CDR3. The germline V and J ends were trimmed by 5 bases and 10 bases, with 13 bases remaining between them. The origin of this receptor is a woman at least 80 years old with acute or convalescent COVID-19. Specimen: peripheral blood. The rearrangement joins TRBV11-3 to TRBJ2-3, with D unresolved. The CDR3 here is CASSKRGDAQYF. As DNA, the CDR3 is TGTGCCAGCAGCAAAAGAGGTGATGCGCAGTATTTT. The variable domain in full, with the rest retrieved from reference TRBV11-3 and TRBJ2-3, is EAGVVQSPRYKIIEKKQPVAFWCNPISGHNTLYWYLQNLGQGPELLIRYENEEAVDDSQLPKDRFSAERLKGVDSTLKIQPAELGDSAVYLCASSKRGDAQYFGPGTRLTVL.